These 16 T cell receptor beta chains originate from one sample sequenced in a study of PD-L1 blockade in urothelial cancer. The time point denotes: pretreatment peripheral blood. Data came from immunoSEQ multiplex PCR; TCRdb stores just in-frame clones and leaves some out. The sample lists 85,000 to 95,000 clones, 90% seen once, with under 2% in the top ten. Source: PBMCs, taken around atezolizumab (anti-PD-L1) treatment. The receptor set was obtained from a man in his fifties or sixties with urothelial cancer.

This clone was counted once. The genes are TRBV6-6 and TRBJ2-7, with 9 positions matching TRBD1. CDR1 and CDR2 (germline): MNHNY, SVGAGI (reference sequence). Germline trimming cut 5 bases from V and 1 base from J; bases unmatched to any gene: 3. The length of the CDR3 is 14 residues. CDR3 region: CASSTGQGSYEQYF. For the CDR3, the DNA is TGTGCCAGCAGTACGGGACAGGGTTCCTACGAGCAGTACTTC.

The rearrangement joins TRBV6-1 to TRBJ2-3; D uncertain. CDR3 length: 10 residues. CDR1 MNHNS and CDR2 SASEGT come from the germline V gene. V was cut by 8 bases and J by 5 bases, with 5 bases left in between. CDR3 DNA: TGTGCCAGCGTCGGAGATACGCAGTATTTT. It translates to CASVGDTQYF.

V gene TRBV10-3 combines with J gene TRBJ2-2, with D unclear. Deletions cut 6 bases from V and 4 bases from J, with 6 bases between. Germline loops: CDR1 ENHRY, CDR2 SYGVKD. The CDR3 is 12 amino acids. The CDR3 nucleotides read TGTGCCATCAGCCACTCCACCGGGGAGCTGTTTTTT. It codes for CAISHSTGELFF.

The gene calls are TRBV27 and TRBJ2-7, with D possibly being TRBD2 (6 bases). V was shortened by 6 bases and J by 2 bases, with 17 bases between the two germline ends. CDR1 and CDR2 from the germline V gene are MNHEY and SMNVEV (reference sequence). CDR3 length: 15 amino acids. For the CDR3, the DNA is TGTGCCAGCAGGCTAAGGTGGGGCGGGACCTACGAGCAGTACTTC. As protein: CASRLRWGGTYEQYF.

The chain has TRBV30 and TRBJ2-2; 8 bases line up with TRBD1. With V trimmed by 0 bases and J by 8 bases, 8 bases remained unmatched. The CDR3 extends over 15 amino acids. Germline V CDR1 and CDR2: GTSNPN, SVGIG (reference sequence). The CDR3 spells CAWSVLAGGAGELFF. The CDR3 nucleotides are TGTGCCTGGAGTGTGCTGGCAGGGGGCGCGGGGGAGCTGTTTTTT.

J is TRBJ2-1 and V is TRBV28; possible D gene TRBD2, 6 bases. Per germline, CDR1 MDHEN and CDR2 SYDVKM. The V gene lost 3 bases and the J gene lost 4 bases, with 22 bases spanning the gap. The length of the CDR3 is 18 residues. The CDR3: CASSFEERAPLPYNEQFF. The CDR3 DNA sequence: TGTGCCAGCAGTTTTGAGGAGCGGGCACCTCTACCATACAATGAGCAGTTCTTC.

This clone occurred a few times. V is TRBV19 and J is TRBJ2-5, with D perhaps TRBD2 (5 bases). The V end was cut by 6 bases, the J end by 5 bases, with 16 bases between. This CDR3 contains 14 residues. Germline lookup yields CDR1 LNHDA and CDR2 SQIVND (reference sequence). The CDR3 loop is CASRSRGFSETQYF. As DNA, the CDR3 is TGTGCCAGTAGGTCCCGGGGTTTCAGCGAGACCCAGTACTTC.

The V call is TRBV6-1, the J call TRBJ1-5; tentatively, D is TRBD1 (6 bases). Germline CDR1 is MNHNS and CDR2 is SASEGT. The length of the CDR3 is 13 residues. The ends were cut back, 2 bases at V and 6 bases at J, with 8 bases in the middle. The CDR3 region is CASSERGFQPQHF. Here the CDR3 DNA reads TGTGCCAGCAGTGAAAGGGGGTTTCAGCCCCAGCATTTT.

CDR3 sequence: CAISGQGTNEKLFF. CDR3 nucleotide sequence: TGTGCCATCAGTGGCCAGGGGACTAATGAAAAACTGTTTTTT. The chain is built from TRBV10-3 and TRBJ1-4; D might be TRBD1 (6 bases). V lost 4 bases to trimming and J lost 2 bases, with 8 bases between them. The CDR3 has 14 amino acids. Germline CDR1 reads ENHRY; CDR2 reads SYGVKD.

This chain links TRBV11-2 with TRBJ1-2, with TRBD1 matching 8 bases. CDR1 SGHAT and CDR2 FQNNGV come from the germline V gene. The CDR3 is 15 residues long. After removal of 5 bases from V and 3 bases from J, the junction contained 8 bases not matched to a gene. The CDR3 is CASSEVQGVDYGYTF. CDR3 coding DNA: TGTGCCAGCAGCGAAGTACAGGGGGTAGACTATGGCTACACCTTC.

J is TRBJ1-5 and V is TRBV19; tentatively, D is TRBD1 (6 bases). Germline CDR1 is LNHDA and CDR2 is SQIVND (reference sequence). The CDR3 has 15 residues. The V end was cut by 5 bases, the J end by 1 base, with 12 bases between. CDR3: CASSSFTGSNQPQHF. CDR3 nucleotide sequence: TGTGCCAGTAGTTCCTTCACAGGGAGCAATCAGCCCCAGCATTTT.

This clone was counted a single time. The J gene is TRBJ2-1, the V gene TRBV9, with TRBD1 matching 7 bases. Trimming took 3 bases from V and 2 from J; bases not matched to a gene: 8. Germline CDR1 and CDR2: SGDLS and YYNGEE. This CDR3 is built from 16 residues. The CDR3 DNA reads TGTGCCAGCAGCGCCGGATCAGGACAGGCCTACAATGAGCAGTTCTTC. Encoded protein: CASSAGSGQAYNEQFF.

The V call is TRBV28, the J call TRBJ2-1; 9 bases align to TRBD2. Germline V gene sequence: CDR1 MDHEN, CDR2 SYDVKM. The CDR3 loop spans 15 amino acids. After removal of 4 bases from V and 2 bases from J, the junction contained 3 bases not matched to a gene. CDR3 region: CASSWAGGAYNEQFF. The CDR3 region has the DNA TGTGCCAGCAGTTGGGCGGGAGGGGCCTACAATGAGCAGTTCTTC.

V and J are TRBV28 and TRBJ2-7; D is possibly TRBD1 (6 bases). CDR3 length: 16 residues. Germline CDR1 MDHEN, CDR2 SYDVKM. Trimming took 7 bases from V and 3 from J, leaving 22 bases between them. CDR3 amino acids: CASKSPPSGTNYEQYF. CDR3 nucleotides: TGTGCCAGCAAAAGCCCCCCGTCCGGGACAAACTACGAGCAGTACTTC. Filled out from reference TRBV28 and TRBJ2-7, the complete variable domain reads DVKVTQSSRYLVKRTGEKVFLECVQDMDHENMFWYRQDPGLGLRLIYFSYDVKMKEKGDIPEGYSVSREKKERFSLILESASTNQTSMYLCASKSPPSGTNYEQYFGPGTRLTVT.

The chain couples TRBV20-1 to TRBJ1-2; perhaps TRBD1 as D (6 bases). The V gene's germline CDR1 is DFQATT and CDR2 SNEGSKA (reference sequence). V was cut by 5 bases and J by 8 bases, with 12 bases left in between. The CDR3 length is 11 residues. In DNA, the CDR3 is TGCAGTGCTGGGGGCATGGGGGGCTACACCTTC. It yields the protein CSAGGMGGYTF.

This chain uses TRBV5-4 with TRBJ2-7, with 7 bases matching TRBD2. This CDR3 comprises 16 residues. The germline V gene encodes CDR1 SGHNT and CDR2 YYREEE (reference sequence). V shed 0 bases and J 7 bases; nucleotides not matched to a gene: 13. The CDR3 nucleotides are TGTGCCAGCAGCTTGGAAGCTAGCGGACTTACGGGGGAGCAGTACTTC. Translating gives CASSLEASGLTGEQYF.